This TCR beta chain is from a study of Ad26.COV2.S vaccination and SARS-CoV-2 variants (TCRdb year 2021). In the study overall: Donors in the vaccine arm were drawn from COV1001, a multicentre, randomized, double-blind, placebo-controlled phase I-IIa trial testing Ad26.COV2.S in healthy adults. Investigators remained blinded to trial group allocation during experiments and outcome assessment. Participants in the trial were split at random into five groups of five each, receiving low-dose or high-dose Ad26.COV2.S once or twice, or else placebo on both occasions. A total of 32 samples were included in the TCR-sequenced set, comprising roughly 19 Ad26.COV2.S vaccine recipients, 5 placebo recipients and 8 SARS-CoV-2 convalescent individuals. Ad26.COV2.S was administered intramuscularly at 5 x 10^10 or 1 x 10^11 viral particles, either as a single shot or as two shots given 56 days apart. TCRbeta repertoire sequencing served as the tool for gauging how specific and how broad the SARS-CoV-2-reactive T cell receptors were following Ad26.COV2.S vaccination.

The cysteine opens and the phenylalanine closes a CDR3 of 12 amino acids. Only the CDR3 portion is preserved as DNA: 36 bases, with reading frame beginning at the first base. CDR1 and CDR2, looked up from the germline V gene, are SGHRS and YFSETQ. Trimming takes 7 bases from V and 1 base from J, and the germline ends sit 8 bases apart. This sample's treatment or condition label indicates: roughly 19 received Ad26.COV2.S at low or high dose, single or two shots; several received placebo; per-sample allocation not given. For vaccine and placebo recipients, the sequenced repertoires came from samples collected on day 63 after the first injection. Between 29 July and 7 August 2020, Cohort 1b enrolled 25 adults aged 18-55 years at one site in Boston, USA. Ad26.COV2.S was a replication-incompetent adenovirus type 26 vector expressing a prefusion-stabilized SARS-CoV-2 spike protein from the original Wuhan strain.

The immunoSEQ Assay was the method used to sequence TCRbeta CDR3 regions. After extraction, genomic DNA underwent amplification by bias-controlled multiplex PCR, followed by high-throughput sequencing. Regarding the original processing steps: To quantify the absolute abundance of every unique TCRbeta CDR3 region, sequences were collapsed and filtered. T cell fraction was estimated by normalizing TCRbeta template counts to usable DNA, with usable DNA measured through amplification of reference genes found in all nucleated cells. Repertoire TCRs were annotated as SARS-CoV-2-specific when V gene, CDR3 amino acid sequence and J gene were exactly matched to a known reactive TCR set. The reference SARS-CoV-2 TCR set was obtained from MIRA and was filtered for enrichment in COVID-19-positive ImmuneCODE repertoires, whereby public or cross-reactive TCRs were removed. Drawing on the MIRA antigens, annotated TCRs were analysed further at the level of specific ORF or position within ORF. Breadth was defined as the number of annotated unique rearrangements divided by the total number of unique productive rearrangements, and depth was defined as the summed frequency of the annotated unique rearrangements. TCR breadth was compared between groups using two-sided Wilcoxon rank-sum tests. TCRdb obtained this table from immuneACCESS and retained in-frame rearrangements with V and J assigned. These tables miss some clones; where compared with another copy, unresolved V genes account for less than half of the shortfall, and the remainder is unexplained. For V, J and clone size, that table is used; D and trimming come from the DNA. This sample lists 400,000 to 500,000 clones; roughly 87% were detected once. The biggest ten clones account for approximately 2.5% of the sample.

About this clone itself: It lacks a known antigen. Within one base of it there is no much larger clone, and no base qualities were kept.

General conclusions and limits of the study: It was noted by the authors that total T cell responses may have been underestimated by the TCR breadth and depth analyses. Substantial breadth of spike-specific CD8+ and CD4+ T cell responses was reported after vaccination. Ad26.COV2.S recipients had higher spike-specific TCR breadth than placebo recipients (P = 0.0014). Vaccine and placebo recipients had similar non-spike TCR breadth, a finding consistent with the vaccine containing only spike. The study was not powered to compare responses between vaccine doses or regimens.

Sequencing used peripheral blood, obtained in a trial of Ad26.COV2.S vaccine versus placebo. The sequence joins TRBV5-1 to TRBJ1-1; the D gene is unclear. The TCR was taken from a person between 18 and 65 years old who received the Ad26.COV2.S COVID-19 vaccine or a placebo. The CDR3 protein is CASAGSNTEAFF. In nucleotides, the sequence is TGCGCCAGCGCCGGATCGAACACTGAAGCTTTCTTT.